A single sample is the source of the 9 T cell receptor beta chains below, sequenced in a study of T cells after yellow fever vaccination. In TCRdb, the 5' RACE reads were re-called with MiXCR into one record per CDR3 protein. Of about 320,000 distinct CDR3 sequences in the sample, around 12% were seen once. The input for sequencing was CD4+ T cells sorted from PBMCs, taken 15 days after the yellow fever booster vaccination. The receptors derive from a man aged 18 to 29 who received the YFV17D yellow fever vaccine.

The chain is built from TRBV5-4 and TRBJ2-3; TRBD2 aligns across 7 bases. The CDR3 totals 14 residues. With 2 bases clipped from V and 5 bases from J, the junction kept 5 bases outside the gene matches. The V gene's germline CDR1 is SGHNT and CDR2 YYREEE (reference sequence). The CDR3 bases are TGTGCCAGCAGCTTAGCTACTAGCGTAGATACGCAGTATTTT. It is translated as CASSLATSVDTQYF.

This clonotype showed up just a few times. The chain uses TRBV2 and TRBJ2-1, with D perhaps matching TRBD2 (6 bases). V gave up 6 bases and J gave up 9 bases, with 6 bases separating them. Looked up from germline, CDR1 is SNHLY and CDR2 is FYNNEI. There are 10 residues in the CDR3. The CDR3 sequence is CASRTSEQFF. DNA for the CDR3: TGTGCCAGCAGGACTAGTGAGCAGTTCTTC.

The table lists this clonotype with a few counts. The V and J genes are TRBV7-8 and TRBJ2-7; the D gene is possibly TRBD2 (5 bases). There are 13 residues in the CDR3. V was pared by 4 bases and J by 3 bases, with 10 bases between. CDR1 and CDR2 from the germline V gene are SGHVS and FQNEAQ. The CDR3 is CASSSNDYYEQYF. CDR3 DNA sequence: TGTGCCAGCAGCTCAAATGACTACTACGAGCAGTACTTC.

J is TRBJ1-3 and V is TRBV7-9, with D uncertain. V was clipped by 5 bases and J by 2 bases, with 13 bases between them. Germline V lookup: CDR1 SEHNR, CDR2 FQNEAQ (reference sequence). The CDR3 sequence is 15 residues long. CDR3 sequence (DNA): TGTGCCAGCAGCCCCCCCGTGTATACTGGAAACACCATATATTTT. Its translation is CASSPPVYTGNTIYF. Looking up the rest from reference TRBV7-9 and TRBJ1-3 gives the full variable domain: DTGVSQNPRHKITKRGQNVTFRCDPISEHNRLYWYRQTLGQGPEFLTYFQNEAQLEKSRLLSDRFSAERPKGSFSTLEIQRTEQGDSAMYLCASSPPVYTGNTIYFGEGSWLTVV.

This chain joins TRBV12-3 or TRBV12-4 and TRBJ2-3, with 11 bases aligning to TRBD2. The V gene end was trimmed by 7 bases and the J gene end by 5 bases; junction bases not matched to a gene: 8. CDR3 length equals 15 residues. The chain's CDR3 is CASTYSGGAGDTQYF. The CDR3 DNA reads TGTGCCAGCACCTATAGCGGGGGGGCCGGAGATACGCAGTATTTT.

This clonotype came up a few times. V is TRBV7-2 and J is TRBJ1-1, with 8 bases identical to TRBD1. This CDR3 has 14 amino acids. Germline V CDR1 and CDR2: SGHTA, FQGNSA. The V gene end was trimmed by 5 bases and the J gene end by 4 bases; junction bases not matched to a gene: 6. This CDR3 is CASSPTGVATEAFF. The CDR3 region has the DNA TGTGCCAGCAGCCCGACAGGGGTAGCCACTGAAGCTTTCTTT. The full variable domain, rest sourced from reference TRBV7-2 and TRBJ1-1, is GAGVSQSPSNKVTEKGKDVELRCDPISGHTALYWYRQSLGQGLEFLIYFQGNSAPDKSGLPSDRFSAERTGGSVSTLTIQRTQQEDSAVYLCASSPTGVATEAFFGQGTRLTVV.

The V and J genes are TRBV27 and TRBJ1-3; the match to TRBD1 covers 8 bases. V was clipped by 6 bases and J by 4 bases; unmatched bases: 2. The germline gives CDR1 MNHEY, CDR2 SMNVEV (reference sequence). This CDR3 has 13 amino acids. The CDR3 reads CASRQGAGNTIYF. CDR3 bases: TGTGCCAGCAGGCAGGGGGCGGGAAACACCATATATTTT.

V gene TRBV9 combines with J gene TRBJ2-3, with a tentative D call TRBD2 (5 bases). Trimming removed 0 bases at V and 6 bases at J, with 17 bases between. Germline CDR1 and CDR2: SGDLS and YYNGEE. The CDR3 spans 16 residues. This chain's CDR3 is CASSVGSGFTSDTQYF. CDR3 nucleotides: TGTGCCAGCAGCGTAGGATCGGGGTTCACCTCCGATACGCAGTATTTT.

This clonotype has a handful of counts. V gene TRBV4-2 combines with J gene TRBJ2-7; the D is unclear. V was shortened by 3 bases and J by 0 bases, with 12 bases between the two germline ends. The CDR3 extends over 15 amino acids. CDR1 is LGHNA and CDR2 is YNFKEQ in the germline V gene. The CDR3 loop is CASSQDNRASYEQYF. In DNA form, the CDR3 reads TGTGCCAGCAGCCAGGATAACAGAGCCTCCTACGAGCAGTACTTC.